This TCR beta chain was captured in a study of blood T cell repertoires in COVID-19. Study-level background: PBMCs, B-cell-depleted T cells, or T cells provided the cDNA or gDNA that made up the material.

Trimming cost V 1 base and J 7 bases; bases outside gene matches: 1. CDR3 length: 15 amino acids. Looked up from germline, CDR1 is SGHNT and CDR2 is YYREEE (reference sequence). Original processing notes: Estimation of nucleated cell counts was performed using reference gene primer amplification. Using immunoSEQ multiplex PCR, the repertoire was profiled, and TCRdb retains in-frame clones only, with some absent. For V, J and clone size, that table is used; D and trimming come from the DNA. The sample has 50,000 to 70,000 clones; about 93% are singletons. Source material: peripheral blood. The V gene is TRBV5-4, the J gene TRBJ1-6; TRBD1 aligns across 11 bases. This sequence was found in a woman older than 75 with active COVID-19. The CDR3, as DNA: TGTGCCAGCAGCTTGTGGACAGGGGGCAATTCACCCCTCCACTTT. Its protein product is CASSLWTGGNSPLHF. Full variable domain (rest looked up from reference TRBV5-4 and TRBJ1-6): ETGVTQSPTHLIKTRGQQVTLRCSSQSGHNTVSWYQQALGQGPQFIFQYYREEENGRGNFPPRFSGLQFPNYSSELNVNALELDDSALYLCASSLWTGGNSPLHFGNGTRLTVT.